These 22 T cell receptor beta chains share one sample of origin, sequenced in a study of T cell changes during pregnancy in multiple sclerosis. Assay: immunoSEQ multiplex PCR; the TCRdb copy retains only in-frame clones and omits some. The sample carries over 25,000 clones, roughly 90% recorded once. Sequencing used CD8+ T cells from peripheral blood mononuclear cells, obtained after pregnancy. The receptors come from a female donor with multiple sclerosis, enrolled in a pregnancy study.

This clone has only a few counts. The chain recombines TRBV6-1 with TRBJ2-7; 14 nucleotides agree with TRBD2. This CDR3 comprises 15 residues. The V gene end was trimmed by 6 bases and the J gene end by 3 bases; junction bases not matched to a gene: 4. The germline gives CDR1 MNHNS, CDR2 SASEGT. The CDR3 nucleotides are TGTGCCAGCAGGGGGACTAGCGGGAGTTACTACGAGCAGTACTTC. Translated: CASRGTSGSYYEQYF.

The chain links TRBV7-9 to TRBJ2-7; 10 nucleotides line up with TRBD1. The CDR3 loop spans 13 amino acids. V trimming: 10 bases; J trimming: 4 bases; junction bases outside the gene matches: 7. From germline, CDR1 is SEHNR and CDR2 FQNEAQ (reference sequence). As DNA, the CDR3 is TGTGCCACGAGCCGACAGGGGGCGTACGAGCAGTACTTC. Protein product: CATSRQGAYEQYF.

The CDR3: CASSLRGLASPLHF. The CDR3, as DNA: TGTGCCAGCAGTTTACGAGGGTTAGCTTCACCCCTCCACTTT. The chain uses TRBV28 and TRBJ1-6; D remains unclear. Germline V gene data show CDR1 as MDHEN and CDR2 as SYDVKM. The CDR3 is 14 amino acids. Between the trimmed V and J ends, which lost 2 bases and 9 bases, there was a span of 11 bases.

V and J are TRBV28 and TRBJ1-1; 11 nucleotides agree with TRBD1. This CDR3 is 14 amino acids long. Germline V CDR1 and CDR2: MDHEN, SYDVKM. V gave up 2 bases and J gave up 5 bases; unmatched junction bases: 1. This CDR3 is CASSLGTGGTEAFF. Written as DNA, the CDR3 is TGTGCCAGCAGTTTAGGGACAGGGGGTACTGAAGCTTTCTTT. Looking up the rest from reference TRBV28 and TRBJ1-1 gives the full variable domain: DVKVTQSSRYLVKRTGEKVFLECVQDMDHENMFWYRQDPGLGLRLIYFSYDVKMKEKGDIPEGYSVSREKKERFSLILESASTNQTSMYLCASSLGTGGTEAFFGQGTRLTVV.

DNA for the CDR3: TGTGCCAGCAGTAGGGGTTATGAGCAGTTCTTC. This encodes CASSRGYEQFF. The V call is TRBV27, the J call TRBJ2-1, with D tentatively TRBD1 (5 bases). V gave up 5 bases and J gave up 8 bases, with 7 bases separating them. This CDR3 comprises 11 residues. The germline V gene encodes CDR1 MNHEY and CDR2 SMNVEV (reference sequence).

This clone was detected ten times or more. The V call is TRBV2, the J call TRBJ2-2; D ambiguous. Germline loops: CDR1 SNHLY, CDR2 FYNNEI. Trimming removed 6 bases from V and 5 bases from J, with 7 bases in between. The CDR3 runs 12 residues. CDR3 nucleotides: TGTGCCAGCAGAGCCAGGACCGGGGAGCTGTTTTTT. It yields the protein CASRARTGELFF.

The table lists this clone with a count of one. The V gene is TRBV19, the J gene TRBJ2-7; 7 bases line up with TRBD1. CDR3 size: 14 residues. The ends lost 6 bases at V and 2 bases at J; junction bases unmatched: 7. The germline V gene has CDR1 LNHDA and CDR2 SQIVND (reference sequence). The CDR3 DNA sequence: TGTGCCAGTAGCTGGACAGGATCGACCTACGAGCAGTACTTC. Its translation is CASSWTGSTYEQYF.

This clone was counted a single time. J is TRBJ2-7 and V is TRBV9; 10 bases are a match to TRBD2. With 0 bases clipped from V and 0 bases from J, the junction kept 3 bases outside the gene matches. Germline loops: CDR1 SGDLS, CDR2 YYNGEE. CDR3 size: 16 residues. CDR3 coding DNA: TGTGCCAGCAGCGTAGATCCTAGCGGGAGCTCCTACGAGCAGTACTTC. Amino acid sequence: CASSVDPSGSSYEQYF.

The rearrangement links TRBV27 to TRBJ2-2; D is ambiguous. The CDR3 runs to 13 residues. Germline values: CDR1 MNHEY, CDR2 SMNVEV (reference sequence). Trimming stripped 10 bases from V and 6 bases from J, with 15 bases between. The CDR3 region has the DNA TGTGCCACCCGGTCGGGTTTATCCGGGGAGCTGTTTTTT. Translated, it gives CATRSGLSGELFF.

CDR3 nucleotides: TGTGCCAGCAGCTTAGGAGTCGGGGCCAACGTCCTGACTTTC. Protein product: CASSLGVGANVLTF. The chain uses TRBV7-3 and TRBJ2-6; D unclear. Germline V gives CDR1 SGHTA, CDR2 FQGTGA. The CDR3 spans 14 residues. V was trimmed by 2 bases and J by 4 bases, leaving 6 bases between them.

The V gene is TRBV27, the J gene TRBJ1-2; D is possibly TRBD1 (6 bases). Trimming left V 0 bases short and J 6 bases short, with 14 bases between. This CDR3 contains 15 residues. CDR1 and CDR2 from the germline V gene are MNHEY and SMNVEV (reference sequence). Here the CDR3 DNA reads TGTGCCAGCAGTTTATCCCCCTGGGACAACCATGGCTACACCTTC. It is translated as CASSLSPWDNHGYTF.

The CDR3 here is CASSKPPGTGFFDEQFF. CDR3 DNA sequence: TGTGCCAGCAGCAAACCTCCCGGGACTGGATTTTTCGATGAGCAGTTCTTC. The chain couples TRBV7-2 to TRBJ2-1; D may be TRBD2 (6 bases). V gave up 5 bases and J gave up 8 bases, with 25 bases separating them. The CDR3 sequence is 17 residues long. CDR1 is SGHTA and CDR2 is FQGNSA in the germline V gene.

The chain has TRBV27 and TRBJ2-1; 9 bases align to TRBD2. Germline trimming cut 5 bases from V and 0 bases from J; bases unmatched to any gene: 14. The CDR3 is made up of 19 amino acids. CDR1 is MNHEY and CDR2 is SMNVEV in the germline V gene (reference sequence). DNA for the CDR3: TGTGCCAGCAGTCCTCTCAGTAGCGGGAGTGCTCGCTCCTACAATGAGCAGTTCTTC. Its translation: CASSPLSSGSARSYNEQFF.

The gene calls are TRBV28 and TRBJ2-7; possibly TRBD2 for D (6 bases). CDR1 is MDHEN and CDR2 is SYDVKM in the germline V gene. V lost 3 bases, J lost 2 bases, and 14 bases lay in between. There are 15 residues in the CDR3. In nucleotides, the CDR3 is TGTGCCAGCAGTTTCTTAACTAGCAGTCCCTACGAGCAGTACTTC. This codes for CASSFLTSSPYEQYF.

The CDR3 loop reads CACRDTSYEQYF. The CDR3, as DNA: TGTGCCTGTCGGGACACCTCCTACGAGCAGTACTTC. The gene calls are TRBV30 and TRBJ2-7, with a weak D call TRBD1 (6 bases). Trimming removed 6 bases from V and 0 bases from J, with 9 bases in between. CDR1 GTSNPN and CDR2 SVGIG come from the germline V gene (reference sequence). CDR3 size: 12 residues.

The chain uses TRBV6-6 and TRBJ2-7, with D possibly being TRBD2 (6 bases). The CDR3 runs 14 residues. CDR1 MNHNY and CDR2 SVGAGI come from the germline V gene (reference sequence). V shed 6 bases and J shed 2 bases, with 14 bases lying between them. CDR3 sequence (DNA): TGTGCCAGCAGCCCGGGACTCGGCACCTACGAGCAGTACTTC. This translates into CASSPGLGTYEQYF.

The chain links TRBV7-9 to TRBJ1-2; possible D gene TRBD1, 6 bases. The CDR3 sequence is 18 residues long. Germline-derived CDR1 and CDR2 are SEHNR and FQNEAQ (reference sequence). Trimming left V 2 bases short and J 8 bases short, with 27 bases between. CDR3 nucleotides: TGTGCCAGCAGCTTAAGTCTTACGACAGGCACCCGATCGAGGGGCTACACCTTC. Translated, it gives CASSLSLTTGTRSRGYTF.

The chain employs TRBV6-6 and TRBJ1-1; 7 nucleotides line up with TRBD1. Germline assignment: CDR1 MNHNY and CDR2 SVGAGI (reference sequence). The CDR3 has 14 residues. V gave up 4 bases and J gave up 3 bases; unmatched junction bases: 5. The CDR3 sequence is CASSLDRLYTEAFF. Here the CDR3 DNA reads TGTGCCAGCAGTTTGGACAGGCTCTACACTGAAGCTTTCTTT.

This clone has just one count. Other DNA sequences in this sample translate to the same CDR3. The J gene is TRBJ2-1, the V gene TRBV9; TRBD2 matches at 8 bases. Looked up from germline, CDR1 is SGDLS and CDR2 is YYNGEE. V dropped 0 bases and J dropped 1; count of bases not matched to a gene: 0. CDR3 length: 15 amino acids. Here the CDR3 DNA reads TGTGCCAGCAGCGTAGCGGGAGGGTCCTACAATGAGCAGTTCTTC. This translates into CASSVAGGSYNEQFF.

The chain joins TRBV30 to TRBJ2-7; a weak D match, TRBD1 (6 bases). From germline, CDR1 is GTSNPN and CDR2 SVGIG (reference sequence). There are 14 residues in the CDR3. V lost 6 bases and J 2 bases, leaving 17 bases between the germline ends. CDR3 sequence reads: CACAPGETPYEQYF. Here the CDR3 DNA reads TGTGCCTGCGCCCCAGGGGAGACACCCTACGAGCAGTACTTC.

The chain uses TRBV2 and TRBJ2-1; 7 bases map to TRBD2. The ends lost 0 bases at V and 7 bases at J; junction bases unmatched: 9. CDR1 is SNHLY and CDR2 is FYNNEI in the germline V gene. The CDR3 loop spans 16 amino acids. CDR3 sequence reads: CASSEARLALSNEQFF. DNA of the CDR3: TGTGCCAGCAGTGAAGCCCGACTAGCCTTATCGAATGAGCAGTTCTTC.

The chain has TRBV28 and TRBJ1-5; no clear D. The CDR3 runs 14 residues. Trimming pared 7 bases from V and 4 bases from J, leaving 14 bases between. CDR1 is MDHEN and CDR2 is SYDVKM in the germline V gene. This CDR3 is CASTTFGLNQPQHF. Written as DNA, the CDR3 is TGTGCCAGCACGACGTTTGGGCTAAATCAGCCCCAGCATTTT.